The following is a TCR beta chain sequence with its context. Only in-frame clones appear in the TCRdb table, and some are missing; sequencing was by immunoSEQ multiplex PCR. The data contain tens of thousands of clones, around 86% of them singletons. CDR3 length equals 13 residues. Germline V gene sequence: CDR1 SGHNT, CDR2 YYREEE (reference sequence). V was pared by 2 bases and J by 7 bases, with 12 bases between. These data originate in a study of blood T cell repertoires in COVID-19. About the research overall: Sources were T cells, B-cell-depleted T cells, or PBMCs; the material itself was cDNA or gDNA.

The TCR sequence derives from a woman in her sixties with acute or convalescent COVID-19. Sequences were obtained from peripheral blood. This sequence joins TRBV5-4 and TRBJ1-2, with D possibly matching TRBD1 (6 bases). CDR3 coding DNA: TGTGCCAGCAGCTTACAGGGTTGGGGTGGCTACACCTTC. This codes for CASSLQGWGGYTF.